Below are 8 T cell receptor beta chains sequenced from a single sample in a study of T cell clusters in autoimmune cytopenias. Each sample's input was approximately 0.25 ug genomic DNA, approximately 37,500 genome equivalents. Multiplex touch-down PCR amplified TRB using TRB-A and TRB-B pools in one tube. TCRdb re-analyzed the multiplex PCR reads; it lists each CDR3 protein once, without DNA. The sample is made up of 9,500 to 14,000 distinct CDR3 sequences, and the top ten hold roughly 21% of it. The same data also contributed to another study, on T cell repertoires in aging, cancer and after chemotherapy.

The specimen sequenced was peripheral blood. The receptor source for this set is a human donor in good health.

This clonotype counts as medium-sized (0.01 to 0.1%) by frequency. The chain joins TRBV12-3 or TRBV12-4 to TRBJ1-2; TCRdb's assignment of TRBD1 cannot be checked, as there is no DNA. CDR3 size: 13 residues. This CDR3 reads CASSPGQGARDTF.

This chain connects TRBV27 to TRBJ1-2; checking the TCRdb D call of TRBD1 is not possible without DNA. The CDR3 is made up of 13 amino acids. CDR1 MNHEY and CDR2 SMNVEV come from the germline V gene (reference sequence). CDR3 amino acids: CASSSTGIYGYTF.

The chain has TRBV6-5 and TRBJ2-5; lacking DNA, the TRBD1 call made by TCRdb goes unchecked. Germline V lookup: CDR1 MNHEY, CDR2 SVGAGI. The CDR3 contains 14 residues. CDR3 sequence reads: CASSYPTGGGTQYF.

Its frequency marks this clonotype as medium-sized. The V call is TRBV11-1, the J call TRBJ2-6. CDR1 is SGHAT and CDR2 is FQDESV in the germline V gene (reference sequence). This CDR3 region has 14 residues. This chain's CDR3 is CASSLLSGANVLTF.

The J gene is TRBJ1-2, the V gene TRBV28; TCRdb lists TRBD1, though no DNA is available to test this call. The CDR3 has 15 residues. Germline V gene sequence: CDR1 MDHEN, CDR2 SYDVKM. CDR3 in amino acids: CASSRASGGWNGYTF.

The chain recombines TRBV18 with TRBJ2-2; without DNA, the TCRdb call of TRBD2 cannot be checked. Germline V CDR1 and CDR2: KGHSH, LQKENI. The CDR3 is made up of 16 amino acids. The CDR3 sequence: CASSPGLAGATGELFF. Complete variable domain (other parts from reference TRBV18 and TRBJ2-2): NAGVMQNPRHLVRRRGQEARLRCSPMKGHSHVYWYRQLPEEGLKFMVYLQKENIIDESGMPKERFSAEFPKEGPSILRIQQVVRGDSAAYFCASSPGLAGATGELFFGEGSRLTVL.

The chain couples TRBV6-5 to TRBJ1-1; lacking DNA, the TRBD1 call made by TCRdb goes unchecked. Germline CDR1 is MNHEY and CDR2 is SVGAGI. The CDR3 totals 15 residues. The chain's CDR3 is CASSDRAGMNTEAFF.

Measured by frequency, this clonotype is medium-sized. The CDR3 protein is CASSLAVAVSDTQYF. The chain links TRBV19 to TRBJ2-3; without DNA, the TCRdb call of TRBD2 cannot be checked. Germline lookup yields CDR1 LNHDA and CDR2 SQIVND (reference sequence). The CDR3 runs to 15 residues.